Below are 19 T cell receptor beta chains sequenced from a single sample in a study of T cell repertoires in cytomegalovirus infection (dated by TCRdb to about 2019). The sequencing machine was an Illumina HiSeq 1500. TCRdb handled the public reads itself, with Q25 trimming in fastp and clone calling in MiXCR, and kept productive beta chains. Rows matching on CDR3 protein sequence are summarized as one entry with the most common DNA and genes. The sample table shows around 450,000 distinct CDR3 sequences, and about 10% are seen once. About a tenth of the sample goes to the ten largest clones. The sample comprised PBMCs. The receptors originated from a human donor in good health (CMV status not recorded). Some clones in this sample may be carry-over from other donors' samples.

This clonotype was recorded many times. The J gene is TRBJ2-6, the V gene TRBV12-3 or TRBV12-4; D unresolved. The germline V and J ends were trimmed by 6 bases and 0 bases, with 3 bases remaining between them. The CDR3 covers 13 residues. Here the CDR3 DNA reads TGTGCCAGCAGATTCTCTGGGGCCAACGTCCTGACTTTC. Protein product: CASRFSGANVLTF.

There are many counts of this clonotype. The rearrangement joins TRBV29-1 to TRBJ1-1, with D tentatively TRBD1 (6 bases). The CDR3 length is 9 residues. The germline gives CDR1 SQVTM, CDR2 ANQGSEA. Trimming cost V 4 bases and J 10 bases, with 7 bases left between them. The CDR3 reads CSVADRAFF. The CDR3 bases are TGCAGCGTTGCGGACAGAGCTTTCTTT.

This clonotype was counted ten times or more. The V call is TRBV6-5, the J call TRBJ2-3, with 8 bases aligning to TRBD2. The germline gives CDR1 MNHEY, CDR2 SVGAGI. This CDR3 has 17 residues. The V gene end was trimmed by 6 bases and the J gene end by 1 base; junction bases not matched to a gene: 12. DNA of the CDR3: TGTGCCAGCAGATCCCGGACTAGCCGGCTTCGCACAGATACGCAGTATTTT. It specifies CASRSRTSRLRTDTQYF.

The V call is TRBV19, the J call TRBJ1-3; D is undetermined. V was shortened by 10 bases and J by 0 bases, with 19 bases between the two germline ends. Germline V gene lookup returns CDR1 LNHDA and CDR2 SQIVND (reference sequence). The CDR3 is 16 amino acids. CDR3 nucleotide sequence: TGTGCCACCGAGCCCCCCTGGACTGACTCTGGAAACACCATATATTTT. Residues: CATEPPWTDSGNTIYF.

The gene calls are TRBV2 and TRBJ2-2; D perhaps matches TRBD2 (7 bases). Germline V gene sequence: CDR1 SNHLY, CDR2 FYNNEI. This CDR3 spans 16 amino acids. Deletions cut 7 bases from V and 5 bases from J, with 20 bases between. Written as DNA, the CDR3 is TGTGCCAGCACCCCAATCGGGGGGCGGCGGACCGGGGAGCTGTTTTTT. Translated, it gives CASTPIGGRRTGELFF. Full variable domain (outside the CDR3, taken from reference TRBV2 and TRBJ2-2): EPEVTQTPSHQVTQMGQEVILRCVPISNHLYFYWYRQILGQKVEFLVSFYNNEISEKSEIFDDQFSVERPDGSNFTLKIRSTKLEDSAMYFCASTPIGGRRTGELFFGEGSRLTVL.

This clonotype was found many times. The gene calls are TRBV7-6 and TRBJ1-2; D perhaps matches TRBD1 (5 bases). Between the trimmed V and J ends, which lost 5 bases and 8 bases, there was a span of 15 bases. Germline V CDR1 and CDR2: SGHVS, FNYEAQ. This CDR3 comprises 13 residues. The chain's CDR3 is CASSPQAGKGYTF. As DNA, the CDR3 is TGTGCCAGCAGCCCCCAGGCAGGGAAAGGCTACACCTTC.

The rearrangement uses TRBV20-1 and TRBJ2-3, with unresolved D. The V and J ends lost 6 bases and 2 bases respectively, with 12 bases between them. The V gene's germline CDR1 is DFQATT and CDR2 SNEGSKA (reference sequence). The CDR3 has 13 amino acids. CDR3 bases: TGCAGTGCCTCGAGAGTAAACACAGATACGCAGTATTTT. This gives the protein CSASRVNTDTQYF.

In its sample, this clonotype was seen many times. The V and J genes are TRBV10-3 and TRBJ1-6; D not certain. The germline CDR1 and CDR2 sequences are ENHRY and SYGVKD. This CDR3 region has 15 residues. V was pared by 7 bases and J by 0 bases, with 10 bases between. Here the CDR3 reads CAIKYGSSYNSPLHF. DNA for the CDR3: TGTGCCATCAAATACGGAAGCTCCTATAATTCACCCCTCCACTTT.

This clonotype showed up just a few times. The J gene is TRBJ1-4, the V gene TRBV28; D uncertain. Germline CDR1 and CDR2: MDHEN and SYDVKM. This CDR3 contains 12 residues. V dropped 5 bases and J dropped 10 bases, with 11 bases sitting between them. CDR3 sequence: CASSDNPRKLFF. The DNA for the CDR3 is TGTGCCAGCAGTGACAATCCGCGAAAACTGTTTTTT. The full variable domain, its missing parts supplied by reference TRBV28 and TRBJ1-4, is DVKVTQSSRYLVKRTGEKVFLECVQDMDHENMFWYRQDPGLGLRLIYFSYDVKMKEKGDIPEGYSVSREKKERFSLILESASTNQTSMYLCASSDNPRKLFFGSGTQLSVL.

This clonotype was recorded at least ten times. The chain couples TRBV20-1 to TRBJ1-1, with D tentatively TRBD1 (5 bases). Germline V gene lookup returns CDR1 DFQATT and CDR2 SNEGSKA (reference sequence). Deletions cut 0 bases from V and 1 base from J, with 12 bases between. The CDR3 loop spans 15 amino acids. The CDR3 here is CSARDSGRENTEAFF. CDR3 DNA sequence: TGCAGTGCTAGAGATAGTGGCAGGGAGAACACTGAAGCTTTCTTT.

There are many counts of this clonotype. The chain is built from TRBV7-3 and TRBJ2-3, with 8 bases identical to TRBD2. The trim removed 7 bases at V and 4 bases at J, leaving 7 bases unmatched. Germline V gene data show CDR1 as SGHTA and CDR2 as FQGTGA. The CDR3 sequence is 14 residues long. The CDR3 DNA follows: TGTGCCAGCACCTTTAGCGGGAAAGCAGATACGCAGTATTTT. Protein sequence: CASTFSGKADTQYF.

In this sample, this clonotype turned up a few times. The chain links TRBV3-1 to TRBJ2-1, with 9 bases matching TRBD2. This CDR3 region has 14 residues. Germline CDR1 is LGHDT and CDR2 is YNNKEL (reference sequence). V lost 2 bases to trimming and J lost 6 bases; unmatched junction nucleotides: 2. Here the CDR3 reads CASSQLAGLNEQFF. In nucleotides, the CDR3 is TGTGCCAGCAGCCAACTAGCGGGACTCAATGAGCAGTTCTTC.

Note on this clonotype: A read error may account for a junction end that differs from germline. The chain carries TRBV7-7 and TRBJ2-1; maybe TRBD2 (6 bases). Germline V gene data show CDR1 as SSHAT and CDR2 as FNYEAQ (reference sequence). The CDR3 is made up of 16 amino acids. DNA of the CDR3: TGTGCTAGCAGCCCACGGACCTCCCGGAGGGGAGATGAGCAGTTCTTC. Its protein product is CASSPRTSRRGDEQFF.

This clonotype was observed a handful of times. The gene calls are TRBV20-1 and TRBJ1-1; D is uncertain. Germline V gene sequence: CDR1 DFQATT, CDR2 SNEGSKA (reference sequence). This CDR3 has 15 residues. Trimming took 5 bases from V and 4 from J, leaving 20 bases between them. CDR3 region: CSAASFRVPFTEAFF. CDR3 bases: TGCAGTGCTGCTTCCTTTCGGGTCCCATTCACTGAAGCTTTCTTT.

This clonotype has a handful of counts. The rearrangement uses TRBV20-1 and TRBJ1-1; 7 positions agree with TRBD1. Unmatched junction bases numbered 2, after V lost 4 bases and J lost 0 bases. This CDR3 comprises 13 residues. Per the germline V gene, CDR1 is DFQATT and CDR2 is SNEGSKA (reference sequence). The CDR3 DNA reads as TGCAGTGCTACCAGGGGGATGAACACTGAAGCTTTCTTT. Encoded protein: CSATRGMNTEAFF.

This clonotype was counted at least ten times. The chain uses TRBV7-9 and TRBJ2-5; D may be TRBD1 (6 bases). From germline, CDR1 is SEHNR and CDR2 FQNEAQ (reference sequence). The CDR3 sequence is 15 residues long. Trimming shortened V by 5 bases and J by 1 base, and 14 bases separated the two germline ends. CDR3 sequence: CASSTRQESQETQYF. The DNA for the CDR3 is TGTGCCAGCAGCACCCGACAGGAGTCCCAAGAGACCCAGTACTTC. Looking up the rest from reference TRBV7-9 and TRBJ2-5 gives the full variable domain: DTGVSQNPRHKITKRGQNVTFRCDPISEHNRLYWYRQTLGQGPEFLTYFQNEAQLEKSRLLSDRFSAERPKGSFSTLEIQRTEQGDSAMYLCASSTRQESQETQYFGPGTRLLVL.

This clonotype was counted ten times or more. The CDR3 nucleotides are TGTGCCAGCAGCTTAACAGACCTCAACACTGAAGCTTTCTTT. Its translation is CASSLTDLNTEAFF. The chain employs TRBV11-2 and TRBJ1-1; D gene uncertain. Trimming shortened V by 2 bases and J by 2 bases, and 9 bases separated the two germline ends. Germline V lookup: CDR1 SGHAT, CDR2 FQNNGV. The CDR3 is 14 residues long.

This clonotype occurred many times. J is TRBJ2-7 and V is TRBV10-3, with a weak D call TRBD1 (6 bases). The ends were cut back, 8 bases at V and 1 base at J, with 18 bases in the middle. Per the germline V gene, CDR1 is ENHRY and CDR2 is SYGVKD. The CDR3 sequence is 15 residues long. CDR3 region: CAIQIPGTSSYEQYF. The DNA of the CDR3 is TGTGCCATCCAAATCCCGGGGACATCATCCTACGAGCAGTACTTC.

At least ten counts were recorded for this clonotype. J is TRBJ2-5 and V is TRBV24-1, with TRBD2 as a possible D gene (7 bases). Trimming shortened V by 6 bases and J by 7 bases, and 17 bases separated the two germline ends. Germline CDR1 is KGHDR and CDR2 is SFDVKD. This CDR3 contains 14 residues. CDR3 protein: CATSQGGGRGTQYF. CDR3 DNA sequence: TGTGCCACCAGTCAAGGGGGGGGTCGGGGGACCCAGTACTTC.